This T cell receptor (beta chain) was observed in a study of blood T cell repertoires in COVID-19. Study-level background: The samples span acute and convalescent COVID-19 from the United States, Italy and Spain. T cells, B-cell-depleted T cells, or PBMCs provided the cDNA or gDNA that served as material.

Per the study methods: Estimation of nucleated cell counts was performed using reference gene primer amplification. Some clones are missing from TCRdb's copy, which holds only in-frame ones; the method was immunoSEQ multiplex PCR. V and J calls and clone size follow that table, whereas D and trimming were derived from the DNA. Here the sample spans a few hundred thousand clones, over 70% being singletons. V lost 5 bases and J 2 bases, leaving 31 bases between the germline ends. The CDR3 extends over 20 amino acids. Germline V gene lookup returns CDR1 SEHNR and CDR2 FQNEAQ (reference sequence). The gene calls are TRBV7-9 and TRBJ2-7, with TRBD1 as a possible D gene (8 bases). The receptor's source is a woman aged 65 to 85 with acute or convalescent COVID-19. Sequenced sample: peripheral blood. DNA of the CDR3: TGTGCCAGCAGCCGGGGGGATGCGGACAGGGACGAACCACTAGCCTACGAGCAGTACTTC. The encoded protein is CASSRGDADRDEPLAYEQYF.